Shown below are 27 T cell receptor beta chains from a single sample sequenced in a study of T cell changes during pregnancy in multiple sclerosis. Sequencing was performed with immunoSEQ multiplex PCR; in TCRdb, only in-frame clones are kept and a portion is missing. Here the sample spans 30,000 to 40,000 clones, around nine tenths being singletons. Specimen: CD4+ T cells from peripheral blood mononuclear cells, collected in the third trimester of pregnancy. The receptors derive from a female donor in good health, enrolled as a control in a pregnancy study.

The J gene is TRBJ2-7, the V gene TRBV27; TRBD1 matches at 8 bases. The CDR3 runs 13 residues. Germline V gene lookup returns CDR1 MNHEY and CDR2 SMNVEV (reference sequence). Trimming removed 6 bases from V and 1 base from J; junction bases left unmatched: 2. CDR3 in amino acids: CASRRTGSYEQYF. DNA for the CDR3: TGTGCCAGCAGAAGGACAGGGTCCTACGAGCAGTACTTC.

This chain links TRBV30 with TRBJ1-1; perhaps TRBD1 as D (6 bases). The CDR3 consists of 13 residues. The V end was cut by 1 base, the J end by 1 base, with 7 bases between. The germline V gene has CDR1 GTSNPN and CDR2 SVGIG (reference sequence). In DNA, the CDR3 is TGTGCCTGGAGTGGGACAGCGAACACTGAAGCTTTCTTT. Encoded protein: CAWSGTANTEAFF.

The V and J genes are TRBV5-1 and TRBJ2-5, with 8 nucleotides matching TRBD2. The CDR3 has 15 residues. Germline loops: CDR1 SGHRS, CDR2 YFSETQ. Trimming cost V 1 base and J 2 bases; bases outside gene matches: 4. The CDR3, as DNA: TGCGCCAGCAGCTTGCAGCGGGGGCCTCAAGAGACCCAGTACTTC. Encoded protein: CASSLQRGPQETQYF.

This chain uses TRBV5-1 with TRBJ1-4; D remains ambiguous. The germline CDR1 and CDR2 sequences are SGHRS and YFSETQ. V was pared by 1 base and J by 7 bases, with 14 bases between. This CDR3 has 15 amino acids. CDR3 amino acids: CASSLLAQPTEKLFF. DNA of the CDR3: TGCGCCAGCAGCTTGCTCGCACAGCCGACTGAAAAACTGTTTTTT.

In its sample, this clone was seen a few times. The CDR3 DNA is TGTGCCATCAGTGAGCTGGGACAGGGGGCAGATACGCAGTATTTT. Translated, it gives CAISELGQGADTQYF. The rearrangement links TRBV10-3 to TRBJ2-3, with 11 bases that match TRBD1. CDR1 and CDR2 from the germline V gene are ENHRY and SYGVKD. There are 15 residues in the CDR3. The V gene end was trimmed by 2 bases and the J gene end by 4 bases; junction bases not matched to a gene: 2.

The V call is TRBV5-1, the J call TRBJ2-1, with a tentative D call TRBD1 (6 bases). V dropped 4 bases and J dropped 5 bases, with 16 bases sitting between them. Germline lookup yields CDR1 SGHRS and CDR2 YFSETQ. This CDR3 is built from 15 residues. The CDR3 loop reads CASSHGTLGNNEQFF. The CDR3, as DNA: TGCGCCAGCAGCCATGGGACACTGGGGAACAATGAGCAGTTCTTC.

This clone is a singleton in its sample. CDR3 nucleotides: TGTGCCAGCAGCAAGCGGGGAACCCTCACAGATACGCAGTATTTT. Translation: CASSKRGTLTDTQYF. V is TRBV7-9 and J is TRBJ2-3; 7 nucleotides agree with TRBD2. CDR1 and CDR2 from the germline V gene are SEHNR and FQNEAQ (reference sequence). J was trimmed by 2 bases and V by 5 bases; bases with no gene match: 7. CDR3 length: 15 residues.

The rearrangement links TRBV19 to TRBJ1-1; 12 positions agree with TRBD1. The CDR3 sequence is 15 residues long. The V and J ends lost 6 bases and 4 bases, in that order; junction bases with no gene match: 6. Germline assignment: CDR1 LNHDA and CDR2 SQIVND (reference sequence). The CDR3 DNA sequence: TGTGCCAGTAGGGGGACAGGGGGCTCGGGCACTGAAGCTTTCTTT. It is translated as CASRGTGGSGTEAFF.

The chain carries TRBV18 and TRBJ2-7; 9 bases fit TRBD2. This CDR3 region has 14 residues. With V trimmed by 3 bases and J by 2 bases, 2 bases remained unmatched. Germline V gene data show CDR1 as KGHSH and CDR2 as LQKENI. CDR3 in DNA: TGTGCCAGCTCACCGAGCGGGGGGACCTACGAGCAGTACTTC. It specifies CASSPSGGTYEQYF.

The gene calls are TRBV9 and TRBJ2-1; 9 nucleotides line up with TRBD2. J gave up 5 bases and V 0 bases, and 18 bases lay outside the gene matches. The CDR3 has 20 amino acids. Germline loops: CDR1 SGDLS, CDR2 YYNGEE. The CDR3 protein is CASSVGVGGVAGETNNEQFF. CDR3 bases: TGTGCCAGCAGCGTAGGCGTGGGTGGGGTAGCGGGAGAGACCAACAATGAGCAGTTCTTC.

The rearrangement uses TRBV28 and TRBJ2-6, with D possibly TRBD1 on 6 matching bases. Trimming left V 3 bases short and J 2 bases short, with 23 bases between. This CDR3 has 20 amino acids. Germline loops: CDR1 MDHEN, CDR2 SYDVKM. CDR3 amino acids: CASSLGATGRMIPGANVLTF. The CDR3 DNA follows: TGTGCCAGCAGTTTGGGGGCAACGGGACGCATGATCCCTGGGGCCAACGTCCTGACTTTC.

This chain uses TRBV30 with TRBJ2-7; 7 positions agree with TRBD2. The V and J ends lost 0 bases and 1 base, in that order; junction bases with no gene match: 0. The CDR3 totals 13 residues. CDR1 is GTSNPN and CDR2 is SVGIG in the germline V gene (reference sequence). Here the CDR3 reads CAWSVGGSYEQYF. Here the CDR3 DNA reads TGTGCCTGGAGTGTCGGGGGGTCCTACGAGCAGTACTTC.

This chain uses TRBV6-5 with TRBJ1-2, with D hard to call. The CDR3 runs 16 residues. The V gene's germline CDR1 is MNHEY and CDR2 SVGAGI. Between the trimmed V and J ends, which lost 0 bases and 0 bases, there was a span of 11 bases. The CDR3 reads CASSYSSGGANYGYTF. CDR3 nucleotides: TGTGCCAGCAGTTACTCGAGTGGCGGAGCTAACTATGGCTACACCTTC.

This chain joins TRBV7-9 and TRBJ2-7; 11 nucleotides align to TRBD2. Germline lookup yields CDR1 SEHNR and CDR2 FQNEAQ (reference sequence). The length of the CDR3 is 14 residues. V shed 6 bases, J shed 5 bases, and the junction held 6 bases outside the gene matches. The CDR3 loop is CASRDSGRADEQYF. CDR3 sequence (DNA): TGTGCCAGCAGAGATAGCGGGAGGGCCGACGAGCAGTACTTC.

This CDR3 is CATRLAGEDSQYF. The CDR3 DNA sequence: TGTGCCACCAGACTAGCGGGGGAGGATTCGCAGTACTTC. The rearrangement joins TRBV10-3 to TRBJ2-7; 12 bases agree with TRBD2. This CDR3 region has 13 residues. Trimming took 10 bases from V and 9 from J; bases not matched to a gene: 10. Germline V gene lookup returns CDR1 ENHRY and CDR2 SYGVKD.

V usage is TRBV30 and J usage is TRBJ1-6; D is unresolved. This CDR3 spans 12 amino acids. V shed 3 bases and J shed 8 bases, with 8 bases lying between them. CDR1 and CDR2 from the germline V gene are GTSNPN and SVGIG (reference sequence). CDR3 nucleotide sequence: TGTGCCTGGAGCGAGTCGGATTCACCCCTCCACTTT. It translates to CAWSESDSPLHF.

The chain combines TRBV19 with TRBJ2-2; tentatively, D is TRBD2 (6 bases). V was cut by 10 bases and J by 4 bases, with 19 bases left in between. The germline CDR1 and CDR2 sequences are LNHDA and SQIVND (reference sequence). The CDR3 has 15 amino acids. The CDR3 sequence is CATSRSGVGTGELFF. In DNA form, the CDR3 reads TGTGCCACCTCACGCTCGGGGGTCGGCACCGGGGAGCTGTTTTTT. Drawing the rest from reference TRBV19 and TRBJ2-2, the complete variable domain is DGGITQSPKYLFRKEGQNVTLSCEQNLNHDAMYWYRQDPGQGLRLIYYSQIVNDFQKGDIAEGYSVSREKKESFPLTVTSAQKNPTAFYLCATSRSGVGTGELFFGEGSRLTVL.

This rearrangement joins TRBV5-4 to TRBJ2-7; D is perhaps TRBD1 (6 bases). With 4 bases removed from V and 0 bases from J, the gap between germline ends came to 11 bases. The CDR3 extends over 14 amino acids. The V gene's germline CDR1 is SGHNT and CDR2 YYREEE (reference sequence). The CDR3 here is CASSAGQLSYEQYF. As DNA, the CDR3 is TGTGCCAGCAGCGCCGGACAGCTCTCCTACGAGCAGTACTTC.

Comment on this clone: The same CDR3 is also encoded by other DNA sequences in this sample. The chain employs TRBV5-8 and TRBJ1-6; D unclear. With 2 bases removed from V and 8 bases from J, the gap between germline ends came to 8 bases. Germline V CDR1 and CDR2: SGHTS, YDEGEE. This CDR3 has 13 residues. The CDR3 nucleotides are TGTGCCAGCAGCTTTAACAGAGATTCACCCCTCCACTTT. Protein sequence: CASSFNRDSPLHF.

The CDR3: CSGTRGTGSYNEQFF. CDR3 bases: TGCAGCGGTACCAGGGGGACTGGGTCCTACAATGAGCAGTTCTTC. The rearrangement joins TRBV29-1 to TRBJ2-1; possible D gene TRBD1, 7 bases. Germline V CDR1 and CDR2: SQVTM, ANQGSEA. With 7 bases removed from V and 1 base from J, the gap between germline ends came to 17 bases. This CDR3 contains 15 residues.

This chain links TRBV29-1 with TRBJ2-3; D perhaps matches TRBD2 (6 bases). Germline lookup yields CDR1 SQVTM and CDR2 ANQGSEA. CDR3 size: 13 residues. Trimming removed 7 bases at V and 6 bases at J, with 17 bases between. The CDR3 here is CSAAGTVIDTQYF. As DNA, the CDR3 is TGCAGCGCCGCCGGGACTGTGATCGATACGCAGTATTTT.

V is TRBV5-1 and J is TRBJ2-1; 7 bases map to TRBD1. After removal of 7 bases from V and 8 bases from J, the junction contained 15 bases not matched to a gene. Germline CDR1 reads SGHRS; CDR2 reads YFSETQ. The CDR3 has 15 amino acids. The CDR3 region is CASRPGGRTGDEQFF. CDR3 bases: TGCGCCAGCCGACCTGGGGGAAGGACAGGAGATGAGCAGTTCTTC. The full variable domain, with the rest looked up from reference TRBV5-1 and TRBJ2-1, is KAGVTQTPRYLIKTRGQQVTLSCSPISGHRSVSWYQQTPGQGLQFLFEYFSETQRNKGNFPGRFSGRQFSNSRSEMNVSTLELGDSALYLCASRPGGRTGDEQFFGPGTRLTVL.

V and J are TRBV6-6 and TRBJ2-2, with D maybe TRBD1 (6 bases). V was pared by 0 bases and J by 7 bases, with 9 bases between. Germline-derived CDR1 and CDR2 are MNHNY and SVGAGI (reference sequence). The CDR3 is made up of 14 amino acids. CDR3 sequence: CASSYSGAGGELFF. The CDR3 region has the DNA TGTGCCAGCAGTTACTCGGGGGCCGGCGGGGAGCTGTTTTTT.

This sequence joins TRBV2 and TRBJ1-1; D gene ambiguous. Trimming removed 1 base at V and 10 bases at J, with 13 bases between. CDR3 length: 13 residues. Per the germline V gene, CDR1 is SNHLY and CDR2 is FYNNEI. CDR3 sequence reads: CASSEGGVTTAFF. The CDR3 bases are TGTGCCAGCAGTGAAGGAGGTGTGACGACAGCTTTCTTT.

This chain connects TRBV18 to TRBJ1-2; D is unclear. V shed 2 bases and J shed 4 bases, with 14 bases lying between them. Germline CDR1 reads KGHSH; CDR2 reads LQKENI. There are 15 residues in the CDR3. DNA of the CDR3: TGTGCCAGCTCACCATCTCAGGCCGCTCTCTATGGCTACACCTTC. This sequence encodes CASSPSQAALYGYTF.

The CDR3 nucleotides are TGTGCCAGCGCATACGACAGGGCTATGGACGGCTACACCTTC. Amino acids: CASAYDRAMDGYTF. This chain connects TRBV18 to TRBJ1-2, with 7 positions matching TRBD1. Looked up from germline, CDR1 is KGHSH and CDR2 is LQKENI. The V and J ends lost 8 bases and 8 bases, in that order; junction bases with no gene match: 14. CDR3 length: 14 residues.

This clone was counted a few times. This chain joins TRBV19 and TRBJ1-1; D might be TRBD1 (5 bases). CDR3 length: 13 amino acids. V was trimmed by 10 bases and J by 0 bases, leaving 12 bases between them. Germline V gene sequence: CDR1 LNHDA, CDR2 SQIVND (reference sequence). In DNA form, the CDR3 reads TGTGCCACCATGACAGCCTTGAACACTGAAGCTTTCTTT. Its protein is CATMTALNTEAFF.